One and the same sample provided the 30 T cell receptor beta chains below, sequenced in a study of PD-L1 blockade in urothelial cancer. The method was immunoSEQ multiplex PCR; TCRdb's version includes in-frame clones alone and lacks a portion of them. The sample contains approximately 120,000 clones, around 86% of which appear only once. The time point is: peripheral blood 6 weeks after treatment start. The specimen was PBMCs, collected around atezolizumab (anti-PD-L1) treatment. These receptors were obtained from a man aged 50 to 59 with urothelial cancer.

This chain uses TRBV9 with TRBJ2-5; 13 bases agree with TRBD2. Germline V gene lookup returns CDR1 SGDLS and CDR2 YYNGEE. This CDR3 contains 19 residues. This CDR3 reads CAQQLLAGGPLWEKETQYF. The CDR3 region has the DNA TGTGCGCAGCAACTACTAGCGGGAGGGCCTCTCTGGGAAAAAGAGACCCAGTACTTC.

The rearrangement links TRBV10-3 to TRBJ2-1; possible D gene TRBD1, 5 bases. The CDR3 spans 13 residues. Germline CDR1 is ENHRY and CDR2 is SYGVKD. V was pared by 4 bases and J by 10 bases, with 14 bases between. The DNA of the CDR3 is TGTGCCATCAGTGGGCCTGGGGCTGGGGAGCAGTTCTTC. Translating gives CAISGPGAGEQFF.

CDR3 in DNA: TGCGCCAGCAGACTCACTAGCGGGGGGGGTTACTACGAGCAGTACTTC. Residues: CASRLTSGGGYYEQYF. The rearrangement joins TRBV5-1 to TRBJ2-7, with 13 bases fitting TRBD2. Looked up from germline, CDR1 is SGHRS and CDR2 is YFSETQ. The CDR3 runs 16 residues. V was pared by 5 bases and J by 3 bases, with 8 bases of the junction left unmatched.

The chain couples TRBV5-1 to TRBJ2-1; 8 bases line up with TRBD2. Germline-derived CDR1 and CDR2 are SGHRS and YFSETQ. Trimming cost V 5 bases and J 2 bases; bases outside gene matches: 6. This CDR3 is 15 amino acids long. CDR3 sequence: CASSLLAETYNEQFF. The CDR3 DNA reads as TGCGCCAGCAGTTTACTAGCGGAGACCTACAATGAGCAGTTCTTC.

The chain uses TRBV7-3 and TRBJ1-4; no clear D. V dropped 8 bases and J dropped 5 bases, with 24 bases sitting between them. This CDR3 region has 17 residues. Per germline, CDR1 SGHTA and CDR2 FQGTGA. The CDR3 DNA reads TGTGCCAGCCCGACTGGGTTCGCGGTCGACTTAAATGAAAAACTGTTTTTT. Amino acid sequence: CASPTGFAVDLNEKLFF.

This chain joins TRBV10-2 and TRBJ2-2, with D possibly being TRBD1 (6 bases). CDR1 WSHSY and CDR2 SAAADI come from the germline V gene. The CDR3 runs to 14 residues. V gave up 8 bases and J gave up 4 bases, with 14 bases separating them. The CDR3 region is CASWGRRSTGELFF. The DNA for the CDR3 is TGCGCCAGCTGGGGGCGCAGAAGCACCGGGGAGCTGTTTTTT.

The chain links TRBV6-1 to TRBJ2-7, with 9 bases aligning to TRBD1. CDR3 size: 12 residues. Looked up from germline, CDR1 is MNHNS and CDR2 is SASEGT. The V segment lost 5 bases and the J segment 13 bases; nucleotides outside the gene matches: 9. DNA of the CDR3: TGTGCCAGCAGTAATACTGGACAGGGGATCTACTTC. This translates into CASSNTGQGIYF.

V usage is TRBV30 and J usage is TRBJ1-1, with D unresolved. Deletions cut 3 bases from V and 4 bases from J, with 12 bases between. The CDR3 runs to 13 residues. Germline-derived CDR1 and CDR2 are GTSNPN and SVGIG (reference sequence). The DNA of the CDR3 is TGTGCCTGGAGGGGCAGTTCTCGCACTGAAGCTTTCTTT. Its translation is CAWRGSSRTEAFF.

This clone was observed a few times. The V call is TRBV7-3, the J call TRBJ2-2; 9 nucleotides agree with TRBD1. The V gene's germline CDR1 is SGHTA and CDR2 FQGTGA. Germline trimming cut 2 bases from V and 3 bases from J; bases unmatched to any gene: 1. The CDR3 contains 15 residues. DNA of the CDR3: TGTGCCAGCAGCTTAGGGGACAGGGACACCGGGGAGCTGTTTTTT. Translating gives CASSLGDRDTGELFF.

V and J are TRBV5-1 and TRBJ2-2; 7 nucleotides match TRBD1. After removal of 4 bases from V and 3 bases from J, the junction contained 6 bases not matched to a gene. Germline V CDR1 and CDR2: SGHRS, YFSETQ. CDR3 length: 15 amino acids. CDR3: CASSTGVVDTGELFF. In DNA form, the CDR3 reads TGCGCCAGCAGCACAGGGGTGGTTGACACCGGGGAGCTGTTTTTT.

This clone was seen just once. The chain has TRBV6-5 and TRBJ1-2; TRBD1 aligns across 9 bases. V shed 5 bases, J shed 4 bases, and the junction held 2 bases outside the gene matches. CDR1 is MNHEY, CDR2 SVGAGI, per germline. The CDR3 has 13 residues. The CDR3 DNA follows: TGTGCCAGCAGTACAGGGGGCACCTATGGCTACACCTTC. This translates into CASSTGGTYGYTF.

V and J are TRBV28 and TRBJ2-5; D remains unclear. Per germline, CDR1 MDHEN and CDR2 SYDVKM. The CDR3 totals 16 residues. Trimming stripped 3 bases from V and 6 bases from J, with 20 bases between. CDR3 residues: CASSFVGVSSRKTQYF. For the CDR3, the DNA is TGTGCCAGCAGTTTTGTAGGAGTGTCCTCAAGAAAGACCCAGTACTTC.

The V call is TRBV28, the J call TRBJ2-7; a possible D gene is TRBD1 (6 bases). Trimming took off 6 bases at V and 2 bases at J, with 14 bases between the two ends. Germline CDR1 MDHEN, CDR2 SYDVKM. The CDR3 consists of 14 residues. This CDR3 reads CASSWVGHAYEQYF. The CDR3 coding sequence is TGTGCCAGCAGCTGGGTGGGACATGCCTACGAGCAGTACTTC.

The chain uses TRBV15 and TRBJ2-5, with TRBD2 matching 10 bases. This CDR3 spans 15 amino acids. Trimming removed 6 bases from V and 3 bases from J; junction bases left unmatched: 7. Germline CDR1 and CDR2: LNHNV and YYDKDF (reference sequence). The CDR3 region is CATRGRTSGEETQYF. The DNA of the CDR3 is TGTGCCACCAGGGGTCGAACTAGCGGGGAAGAGACCCAGTACTTC.

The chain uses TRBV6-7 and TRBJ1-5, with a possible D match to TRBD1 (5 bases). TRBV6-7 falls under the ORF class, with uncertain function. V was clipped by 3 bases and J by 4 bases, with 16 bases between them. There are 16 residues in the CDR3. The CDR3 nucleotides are TGTGCCAGCAGTTATTTCCTCGACAGCCTTAATCAGCCCCAGCATTTT. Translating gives CASSYFLDSLNQPQHF.

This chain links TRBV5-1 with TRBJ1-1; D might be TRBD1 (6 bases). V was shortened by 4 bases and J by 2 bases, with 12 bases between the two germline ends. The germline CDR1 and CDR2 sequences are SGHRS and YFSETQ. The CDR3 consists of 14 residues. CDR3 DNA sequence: TGCGCCAGCAGCGTCGGACAGCCTAACACTGAAGCTTTCTTT. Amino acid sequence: CASSVGQPNTEAFF.

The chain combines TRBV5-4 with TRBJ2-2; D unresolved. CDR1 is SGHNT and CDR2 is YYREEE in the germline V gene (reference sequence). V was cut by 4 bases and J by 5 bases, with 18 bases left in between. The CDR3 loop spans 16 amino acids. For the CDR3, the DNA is TGTGCCAGCAGCCACGCGGCCAAGCTAGATACCGGGGAGCTGTTTTTT. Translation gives CASSHAAKLDTGELFF.

In DNA, the CDR3 is TGTGCCAGCAGCCCAAGGAGACAGGGGGCTTATGGCTACACCTTC. This sequence encodes CASSPRRQGAYGYTF. J is TRBJ1-2 and V is TRBV27; 10 bases align to TRBD1. Germline trimming cut 6 bases from V and 5 bases from J; bases unmatched to any gene: 9. Germline assignment: CDR1 MNHEY and CDR2 SMNVEV (reference sequence). The length of the CDR3 is 15 residues.

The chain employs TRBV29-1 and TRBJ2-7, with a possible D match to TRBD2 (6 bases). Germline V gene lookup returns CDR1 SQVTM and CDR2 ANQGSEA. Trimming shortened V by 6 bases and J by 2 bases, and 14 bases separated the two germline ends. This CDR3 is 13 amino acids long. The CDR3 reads CSVGGDTTYEQYF. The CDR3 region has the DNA TGCAGCGTCGGGGGAGACACTACCTACGAGCAGTACTTC.

The CDR3 here is CASRPTTGLGSHQPQHF. DNA of the CDR3: TGTGCCAGCAGACCTACGACAGGGTTAGGATCCCATCAGCCCCAGCATTTT. The gene calls are TRBV27 and TRBJ1-5; 7 nucleotides match TRBD1. The CDR3 has 17 residues. The germline gives CDR1 MNHEY, CDR2 SMNVEV (reference sequence). With 6 bases clipped from V and 5 bases from J, the junction kept 16 bases outside the gene matches.

The CDR3 bases are TGTGCCAGCAGCCCTGGACAGTGGGTGGGAGAGACCCAGTACTTC. This encodes CASSPGQWVGETQYF. V usage is TRBV5-4 and J usage is TRBJ2-5; TRBD1 might be the D (6 bases). Deletions cut 4 bases from V and 4 bases from J, with 17 bases between. The germline V gene has CDR1 SGHNT and CDR2 YYREEE (reference sequence). The CDR3 extends over 15 amino acids.

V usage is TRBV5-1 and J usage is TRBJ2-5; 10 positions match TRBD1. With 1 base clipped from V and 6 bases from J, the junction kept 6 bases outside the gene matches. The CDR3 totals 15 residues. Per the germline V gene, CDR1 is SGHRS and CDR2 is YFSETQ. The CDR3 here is CASSLTTGGPQTQYF. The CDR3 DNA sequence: TGCGCCAGCAGCTTGACGACAGGGGGCCCACAGACCCAGTACTTC. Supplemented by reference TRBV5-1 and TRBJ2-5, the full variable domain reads KAGVTQTPRYLIKTRGQQVTLSCSPISGHRSVSWYQQTPGQGLQFLFEYFSETQRNKGNFPGRFSGRQFSNSRSEMNVSTLELGDSALYLCASSLTTGGPQTQYFGPGTRLLVL.

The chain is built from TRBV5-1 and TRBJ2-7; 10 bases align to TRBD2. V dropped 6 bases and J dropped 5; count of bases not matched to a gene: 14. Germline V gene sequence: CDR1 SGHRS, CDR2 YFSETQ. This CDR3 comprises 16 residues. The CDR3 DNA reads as TGCGCCAGCACCTTAACTCGGACTAGCGGAGAAAACGAGCAGTACTTC. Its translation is CASTLTRTSGENEQYF.

CDR3 amino acids: CASKELAGGLSEQFF. DNA of the CDR3: TGTGCCAGCAAGGAACTAGCGGGGGGCCTCAGTGAGCAGTTCTTC. The chain recombines TRBV6-1 with TRBJ2-1, with 12 bases matching TRBD2. V lost 7 bases, J lost 9 bases, and 10 bases stayed unmatched. Germline CDR1 is MNHNS and CDR2 is SASEGT. This CDR3 comprises 15 residues.

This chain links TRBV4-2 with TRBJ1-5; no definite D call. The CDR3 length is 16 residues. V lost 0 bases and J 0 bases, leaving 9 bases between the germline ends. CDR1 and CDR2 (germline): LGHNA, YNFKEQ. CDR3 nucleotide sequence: TGTGCCAGCAGCCAAGATCTTACAGTTAGCAATCAGCCCCAGCATTTT. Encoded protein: CASSQDLTVSNQPQHF.

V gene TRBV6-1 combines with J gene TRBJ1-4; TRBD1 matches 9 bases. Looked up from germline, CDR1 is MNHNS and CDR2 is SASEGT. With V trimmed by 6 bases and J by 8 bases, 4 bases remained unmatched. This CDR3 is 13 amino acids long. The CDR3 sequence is CASRRQGEEKLFF. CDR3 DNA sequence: TGTGCCAGCAGAAGACAGGGGGAAGAAAAACTGTTTTTT.

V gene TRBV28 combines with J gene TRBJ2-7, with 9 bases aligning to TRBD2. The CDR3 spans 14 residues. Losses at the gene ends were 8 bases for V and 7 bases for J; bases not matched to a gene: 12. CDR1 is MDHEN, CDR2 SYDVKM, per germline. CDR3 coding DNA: TGTGCCAGCGTGGGCGGGAGGGCCCGTTGGGAGCAGTACTTC. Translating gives CASVGGRARWEQYF.

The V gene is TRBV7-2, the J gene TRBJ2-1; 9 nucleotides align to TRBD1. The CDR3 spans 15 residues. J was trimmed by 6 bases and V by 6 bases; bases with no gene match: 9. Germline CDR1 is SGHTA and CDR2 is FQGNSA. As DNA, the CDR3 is TGTGCCAGCAGGACCGGGACAGGGTCGGTCAATGAGCAGTTCTTC. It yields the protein CASRTGTGSVNEQFF.

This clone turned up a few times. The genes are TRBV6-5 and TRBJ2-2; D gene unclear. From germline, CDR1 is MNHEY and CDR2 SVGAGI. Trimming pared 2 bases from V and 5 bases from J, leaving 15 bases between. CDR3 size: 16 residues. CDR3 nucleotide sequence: TGTGCCAGCAGTTACGCAAAGTCCGTGAGGACCGGGGAGCTGTTTTTT. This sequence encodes CASSYAKSVRTGELFF.

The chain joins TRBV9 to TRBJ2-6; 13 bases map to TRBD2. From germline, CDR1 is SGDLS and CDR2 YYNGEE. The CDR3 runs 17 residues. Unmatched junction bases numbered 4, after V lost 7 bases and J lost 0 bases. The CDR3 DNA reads TGTGCCAGCTCCTGGACTAGCGGGAGCTCTGGGGCCAACGTCCTGACTTTC. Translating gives CASSWTSGSSGANVLTF.